This T cell receptor beta chain comes out of a study of blood T cell repertoires in COVID-19. V lost 1 base and J 7 bases, leaving 13 bases between the germline ends. CDR1 and CDR2 from the germline V gene are MGHRA and YSYEKL. CDR3 length: 15 amino acids. Some clones are missing from TCRdb's copy, which holds only in-frame ones; the method was immunoSEQ multiplex PCR. The sample consists of fewer than 150,000 clones, around nine tenths of them appearing once. This clone was found many times. The chain is built from TRBV4-1 and TRBJ2-2; the D is unclear. The receptor's source is a human donor in a cohort sampled during active COVID-19. Sequencing was done on a sample of peripheral blood. The CDR3 nucleotides read TGCGCCAGCAGCCAAGCTACAGTGGATGGCGGGGAGCTGTTTTTT. It is translated as CASSQATVDGGELFF.